Reported below is one T cell receptor beta chain. The CDR3 is 13 residues long. Germline CDR1 is WNHNN and CDR2 is SYGVQD (reference sequence). V shed 5 bases, J shed 4 bases, and the junction held 5 bases outside the gene matches. Both 60 Vbeta primers and 13 Jbeta primers went into the PCR. Profiling relied on immunoSEQ multiplex PCR, and the TCRdb table lists in-frame clones only, not all of them. The repertoire has some 170,000 clones, around 79% of them found once; the top ten carry 4.3%. This specimen belongs to a study of cytomegalovirus exposure and HLA in healthy donors. The wider study: The Caucasian-associated ancestry cluster contained about four fifths of the approximately 410 genotyped donors.

The TCR was taken from a man aged 40-49 years in good health and CMV-seronegative. The sequenced sample was PBMCs. This rearrangement joins TRBV10-1 to TRBJ2-7; the match to TRBD1 covers 7 bases. CDR3 bases: TGCGCCAGCAGTTCGGGACAGCGATACGAGCAGTACTTC. Protein product: CASSSGQRYEQYF.